This TCR beta chain was recorded in a study of blood T cell repertoires in COVID-19. The data were produced by immunoSEQ multiplex PCR, yet TCRdb's version contains in-frame clones alone and is incomplete. The data contain under 400,000 clones, roughly nine tenths of them singletons. With 4 bases clipped from V and 2 bases from J, the junction kept 7 bases outside the gene matches. This CDR3 spans 16 amino acids. Per germline, CDR1 MNHEY and CDR2 SMNVEV (reference sequence). This clone was counted a few times. Seattle patients were enrolled during active infection and followed longitudinally. The sequencing sample was made of peripheral blood. The chain employs TRBV27 and TRBJ1-1; 10 bases fit TRBD1. The receptor's source is a woman in her sixties with COVID-19, enrolled during active disease. CDR3 protein: CASSSRQGAINTEAFF. The CDR3 DNA reads as TGTGCCAGCAGTTCCCGACAGGGGGCAATCAACACTGAAGCTTTCTTT.